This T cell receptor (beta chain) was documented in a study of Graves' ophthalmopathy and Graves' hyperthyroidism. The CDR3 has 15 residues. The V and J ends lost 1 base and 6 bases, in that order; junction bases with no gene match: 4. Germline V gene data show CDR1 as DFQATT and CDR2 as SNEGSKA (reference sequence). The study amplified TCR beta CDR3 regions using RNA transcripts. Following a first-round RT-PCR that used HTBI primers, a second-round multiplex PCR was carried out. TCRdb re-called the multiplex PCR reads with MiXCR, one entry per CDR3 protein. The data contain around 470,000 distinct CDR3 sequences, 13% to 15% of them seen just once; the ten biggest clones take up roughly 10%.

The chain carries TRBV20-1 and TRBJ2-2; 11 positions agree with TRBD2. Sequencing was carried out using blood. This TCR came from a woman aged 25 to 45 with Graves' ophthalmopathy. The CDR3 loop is CSARVSGRAAGELFF. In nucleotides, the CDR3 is TGCAGTGCTAGAGTTAGCGGGAGGGCCGCCGGGGAGCTGTTTTTT.